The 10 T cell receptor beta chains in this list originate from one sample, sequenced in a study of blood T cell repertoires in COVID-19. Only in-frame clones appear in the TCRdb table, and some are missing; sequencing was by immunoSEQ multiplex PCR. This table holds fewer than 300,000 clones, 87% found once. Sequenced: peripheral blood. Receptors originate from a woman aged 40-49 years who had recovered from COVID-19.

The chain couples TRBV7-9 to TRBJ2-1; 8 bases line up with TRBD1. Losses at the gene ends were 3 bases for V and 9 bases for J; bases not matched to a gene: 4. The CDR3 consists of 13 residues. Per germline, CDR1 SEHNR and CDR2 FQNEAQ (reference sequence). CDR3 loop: CASSFTGGGEQFF. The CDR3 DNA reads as TGTGCCAGCAGCTTCACAGGGGGAGGTGAGCAGTTCTTC.

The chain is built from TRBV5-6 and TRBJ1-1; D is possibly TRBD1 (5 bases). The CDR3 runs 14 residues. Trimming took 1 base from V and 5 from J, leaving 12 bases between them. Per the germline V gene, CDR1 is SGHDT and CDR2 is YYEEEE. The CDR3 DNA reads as TGTGCCAGCAGCTTGTTTCGTCGGGGGACTGAAGCTTTCTTT. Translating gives CASSLFRRGTEAFF.

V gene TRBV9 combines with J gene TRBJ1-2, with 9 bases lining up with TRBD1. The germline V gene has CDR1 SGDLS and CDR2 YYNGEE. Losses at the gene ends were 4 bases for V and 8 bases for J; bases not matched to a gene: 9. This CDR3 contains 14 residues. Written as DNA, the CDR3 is TGTGCCAGCAGCCCCCAGGGACAGGGTAAGGGCTACACCTTC. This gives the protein CASSPQGQGKGYTF.

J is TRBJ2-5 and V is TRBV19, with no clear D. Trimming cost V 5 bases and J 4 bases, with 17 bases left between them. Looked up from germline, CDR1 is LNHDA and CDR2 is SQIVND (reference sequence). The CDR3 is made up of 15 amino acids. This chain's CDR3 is CASSFQVIDSETQYF. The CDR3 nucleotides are TGTGCCAGTAGTTTTCAGGTTATAGATTCAGAGACCCAGTACTTC.

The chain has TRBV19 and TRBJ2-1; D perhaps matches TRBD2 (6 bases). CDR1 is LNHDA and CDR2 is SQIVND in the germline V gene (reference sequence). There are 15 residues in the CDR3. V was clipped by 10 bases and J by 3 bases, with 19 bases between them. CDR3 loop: CATDARGAVYNEQFF. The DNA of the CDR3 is TGTGCCACCGACGCACGCGGGGCGGTCTACAATGAGCAGTTCTTC.

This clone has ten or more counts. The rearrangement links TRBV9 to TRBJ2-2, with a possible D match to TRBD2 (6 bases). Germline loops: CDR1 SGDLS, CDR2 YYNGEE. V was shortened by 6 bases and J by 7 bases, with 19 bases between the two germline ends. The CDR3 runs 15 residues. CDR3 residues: CASTMSSGVGGELFF. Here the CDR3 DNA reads TGTGCCAGCACCATGTCGTCGGGAGTAGGCGGGGAGCTGTTTTTT.

CDR3 nucleotides: TGCGCCAGCAGCGGAGGACCAGGGGCGAACACCGGGGAGCTGTTTTTT. Translation gives CASSGGPGANTGELFF. V and J are TRBV4-1 and TRBJ2-2; TRBD1 might be the D (6 bases). V lost 5 bases and J 0 bases, leaving 13 bases between the germline ends. CDR1 and CDR2 (germline): MGHRA, YSYEKL. The CDR3 covers 16 residues.

The CDR3 DNA reads TGTGCCAGCAGCTGGGAGCCTAGCGATTACGAGCAGTACTTC. Translating it yields CASSWEPSDYEQYF. The gene calls are TRBV11-2 and TRBJ2-7, with D perhaps matching TRBD2 (6 bases). V was shortened by 4 bases and J by 4 bases, with 14 bases between the two germline ends. There are 14 residues in the CDR3. Germline V gives CDR1 SGHAT, CDR2 FQNNGV.

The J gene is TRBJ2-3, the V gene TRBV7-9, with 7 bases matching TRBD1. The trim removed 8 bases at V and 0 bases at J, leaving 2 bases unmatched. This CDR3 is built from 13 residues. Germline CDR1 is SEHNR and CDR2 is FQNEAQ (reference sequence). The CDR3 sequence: CASPDRSTDTQYF. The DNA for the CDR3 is TGTGCCAGCCCGGACAGGAGCACAGATACGCAGTATTTT.

CDR3 protein: CASSFSSGGLNEQFF. The CDR3 region has the DNA TGCGCCAGCAGCTTCTCTAGCGGGGGCCTCAATGAGCAGTTCTTC. This chain uses TRBV5-1 with TRBJ2-1; 10 bases are shared with TRBD2. CDR3 length equals 15 residues. With 2 bases clipped from V and 6 bases from J, the junction kept 5 bases outside the gene matches. Germline assignment: CDR1 SGHRS and CDR2 YFSETQ.